This T cell receptor beta chain comes out of a study of cytomegalovirus exposure and HLA in healthy donors. Broader study findings: Specific recognition of CMV antigens was confirmed in vitro for a few chains (all CMV-associated). Among TCR sequences, most were rare, though some public TCRs appeared in many donors. DRB1 showed the most TCR associations and HLA-C the fewest in a later analysis, as rates varied by HLA locus. Trimming of TCR beta V- and J-genes showed a link, identified in a later analysis, to a missense DCLRE1C variant.

Comment on this clone: Antigen specificity is unknown.

Looked up from germline, CDR1 is SEHNR and CDR2 is FQNEAQ (reference sequence). V was shortened by 7 bases and J by 0 bases, with 9 bases between the two germline ends. CDR3 size: 13 residues. PCR employed 60 Vbeta and 13 Jbeta primers. Profiled with immunoSEQ multiplex PCR; TCRdb holds only in-frame clones, not every one. The sample table sets out roughly 220,000 clones. Sequencing was done on a sample of PBMCs. The genes are TRBV7-9 and TRBJ1-1; no clear D gene. This TCR was sampled from a girl aged 2-10 years in good health and CMV-seropositive. The CDR3 DNA reads as TGTGCCAGCATTGAGACACTGAACACTGAAGCTTTCTTT. The encoded protein is CASIETLNTEAFF.